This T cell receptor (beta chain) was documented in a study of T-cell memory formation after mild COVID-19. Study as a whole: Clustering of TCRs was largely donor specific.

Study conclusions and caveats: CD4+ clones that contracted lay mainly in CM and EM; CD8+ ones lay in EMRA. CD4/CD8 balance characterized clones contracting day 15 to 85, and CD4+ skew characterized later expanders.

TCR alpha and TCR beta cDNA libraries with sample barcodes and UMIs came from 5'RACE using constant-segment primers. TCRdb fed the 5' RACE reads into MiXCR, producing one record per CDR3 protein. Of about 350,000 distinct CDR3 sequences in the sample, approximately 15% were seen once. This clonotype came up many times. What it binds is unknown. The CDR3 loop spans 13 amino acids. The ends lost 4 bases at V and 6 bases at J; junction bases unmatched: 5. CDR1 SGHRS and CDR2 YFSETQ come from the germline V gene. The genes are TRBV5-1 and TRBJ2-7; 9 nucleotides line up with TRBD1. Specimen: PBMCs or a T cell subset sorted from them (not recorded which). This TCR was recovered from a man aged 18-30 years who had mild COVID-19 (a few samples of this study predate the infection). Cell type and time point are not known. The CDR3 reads CASSLDRGGEQYV. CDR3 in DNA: TGCGCCAGCAGCCTGGACAGGGGCGGCGAGCAGTACGTC.